Below, 16 T cell receptor beta chains from the same sample are listed, as sequenced in a study of beta chain features in type 1 diabetes. Sequencing targeted expressed TCRB transcripts, as all isolated RNA had been reverse transcribed. Profiling relied on immunoSEQ multiplex PCR, and the TCRdb table lists in-frame clones only, not all of them. This table has 9,400 or so clones, more than 75% appearing once. Material: Tregs from blood. The receptors originated from a woman aged 18-30 years in good health.

J is TRBJ2-7 and V is TRBV7-9; 10 nucleotides match TRBD1. J lost 5 bases, V lost 3 bases, and 7 bases had no gene match. Germline values: CDR1 SEHNR, CDR2 FQNEAQ (reference sequence). The CDR3 has 15 residues. The CDR3: CASSFNRQGADEQYF. In DNA, the CDR3 is TGTGCCAGCAGCTTTAATAGACAGGGGGCGGACGAGCAGTACTTC. Variable domain in full (rest from reference TRBV7-9 and TRBJ2-7): DTGVSQNPRHKITKRGQNVTFRCDPISEHNRLYWYRQTLGQGPEFLTYFQNEAQLEKSRLLSDRFSAERPKGSFSTLEIQRTEQGDSAMYLCASSFNRQGADEQYFGPGTRLTVT.

The chain has TRBV6-1 and TRBJ2-4, with TRBD1 identical over 8 bases. Germline CDR1 and CDR2: MNHNS and SASEGT. CDR3 length: 19 amino acids. V shed 0 bases, J shed 1 base, and the junction held 11 bases outside the gene matches. CDR3 coding DNA: TGTGCCAGCAGTGAAGCGCGGACAGGGTTATTGGGGGCCAAAAACATTCAGTACTTC. Translation gives CASSEARTGLLGAKNIQYF.

The V call is TRBV2, the J call TRBJ1-5, with D unresolved. This CDR3 comprises 17 residues. Germline assignment: CDR1 SNHLY and CDR2 FYNNEI. Between the trimmed V and J ends, which lost 0 bases and 2 bases, there was a span of 14 bases. CDR3 loop: CASSEALRAGGNQPQHF. The CDR3 region has the DNA TGTGCCAGCAGTGAAGCGCTTCGGGCGGGCGGCAATCAGCCCCAGCATTTT.

The gene calls are TRBV4-1 and TRBJ1-2; tentative D call: TRBD1 (6 bases). Trimming removed 4 bases at V and 8 bases at J, with 20 bases between. CDR1 is MGHRA and CDR2 is YSYEKL in the germline V gene. The CDR3 is made up of 15 amino acids. DNA of the CDR3: TGCGCCAGCAGCCTGAGGAACAGGGTAGAAAAGGGCTACACCTTC. Translation: CASSLRNRVEKGYTF.

The CDR3, as DNA: TGTGCCAGCAGCCGGACAGGAGACACTGAAGCTTTCTTT. As protein: CASSRTGDTEAFF. The chain joins TRBV7-9 to TRBJ1-1, with 7 bases matching TRBD1. The J segment lost 3 bases and the V segment lost 5 bases, leaving 3 bases of the junction unmatched. The CDR3 is 13 residues long. Per germline, CDR1 SEHNR and CDR2 FQNEAQ (reference sequence).

This clone was detected once. The chain combines TRBV19 with TRBJ1-1; D is perhaps TRBD1 (5 bases). CDR3 size: 12 residues. V was clipped by 9 bases and J by 5 bases, with 13 bases between them. Per germline, CDR1 LNHDA and CDR2 SQIVND (reference sequence). The CDR3 nucleotides are TGTGCCAGCAATAAAAGGGGAACTGAAGCTTTCTTT. The encoded protein is CASNKRGTEAFF.

J is TRBJ1-5 and V is TRBV5-1; no reliable D call. The CDR3 contains 14 residues. CDR1 is SGHRS, CDR2 YFSETQ, per germline. V was shortened by 4 bases and J by 0 bases, with 8 bases between the two germline ends. This CDR3 is CASSTGLSNQPQHF. CDR3 DNA: TGCGCCAGCAGCACCGGACTTAGCAATCAGCCCCAGCATTTT.

The V call is TRBV12-5, the J call TRBJ1-5; the match to TRBD1 covers 10 bases. The CDR3 spans 15 residues. Unmatched junction bases numbered 9, after V lost 6 bases and J lost 7 bases. Germline CDR1 reads LGHNT; CDR2 reads FRNRAP. The DNA for the CDR3 is TGTGCTAGTGGAAATTGGGACAGGGGATACCAGCCCCAGCATTTT. As protein: CASGNWDRGYQPQHF.

V usage is TRBV5-1 and J usage is TRBJ2-1; TRBD2 matches at 11 bases. The ends lost 4 bases at V and 7 bases at J; junction bases unmatched: 7. The CDR3 is 15 residues long. Germline CDR1 reads SGHRS; CDR2 reads YFSETQ. Here the CDR3 DNA reads TGCGCCAGCAGCGGGAGTAGCGGGAGGGGGAATGAGCAGTTCTTC. Amino acid sequence: CASSGSSGRGNEQFF.

The V gene is TRBV18, the J gene TRBJ1-5; D ambiguous. CDR3 length: 15 residues. Per germline, CDR1 KGHSH and CDR2 LQKENI. V lost 2 bases and J lost 6, with 14 bases in between. This CDR3 reads CASSPNGGLGQPQHF. The CDR3 DNA sequence: TGTGCCAGCTCACCAAATGGAGGGCTGGGTCAGCCCCAGCATTTT.

The chain recombines TRBV9 with TRBJ2-7; 10 bases are a match to TRBD2. The CDR3 sequence is 15 residues long. CDR1 SGDLS and CDR2 YYNGEE come from the germline V gene. V shed 0 bases, J shed 1 base, and the junction held 1 base outside the gene matches. The CDR3 nucleotides read TGTGCCAGCAGCGTAGGACTAGCGGGTTCCTACGAGCAGTACTTC. Protein product: CASSVGLAGSYEQYF.

The chain employs TRBV19 and TRBJ2-7; 8 bases fit TRBD1. Losses at the gene ends were 5 bases for V and 6 bases for J; bases not matched to a gene: 12. Germline CDR1 reads LNHDA; CDR2 reads SQIVND (reference sequence). The CDR3 has 15 amino acids. The CDR3 bases are TGTGCCAGTAGTGTTCGCGGGACAGGTTCGTCCGAGCAGTACTTC. It specifies CASSVRGTGSSEQYF.

The chain carries TRBV19 and TRBJ1-2, with D maybe TRBD1 (6 bases). Germline CDR1 LNHDA, CDR2 SQIVND (reference sequence). The V end lost 8 bases, the J end lost 2 bases, and 18 bases lay between the germline ends. The CDR3 loop spans 15 amino acids. The DNA for the CDR3 is TGTGCCAGTGGGCTTAGGACAGTAAAAAACTATGGCTACACCTTC. Amino acid sequence: CASGLRTVKNYGYTF.

The chain links TRBV19 to TRBJ2-1; TRBD1 might be the D (7 bases). Trimming removed 4 bases at V and 6 bases at J, with 10 bases between. Germline V gives CDR1 LNHDA, CDR2 SQIVND (reference sequence). The CDR3 runs 13 residues. CDR3 region: CASSTQGGNEQFF. CDR3 bases: TGTGCCAGTAGTACCCAGGGGGGCAATGAGCAGTTCTTC.

The chain joins TRBV6-5 to TRBJ2-7; the match to TRBD1 covers 10 bases. The germline V gene has CDR1 MNHEY and CDR2 SVGAGI. CDR3 size: 15 residues. The junction had 8 bases not matched to a gene; V was cut back by 8 bases and J by 1 base. The CDR3 loop is CASSTRDRGSYEQYF. CDR3 nucleotide sequence: TGTGCCAGCTCAACGCGGGACAGGGGTTCCTACGAGCAGTACTTC.

The V and J genes are TRBV10-2 and TRBJ1-1; D unclear. The ends were cut back, 3 bases at V and 1 base at J, with 15 bases in the middle. Germline V gene sequence: CDR1 WSHSY, CDR2 SAAADI. The CDR3 has 16 amino acids. CDR3: CASSDPRPGRNTEAFF. The DNA of the CDR3 is TGCGCCAGCAGTGATCCGAGGCCGGGGAGGAACACTGAAGCTTTCTTT.